This entry lists 5 T cell receptor beta chains sequenced from one sample in a study of blood T cell repertoires in COVID-19. Sequenced by immunoSEQ multiplex PCR; TCRdb stores in-frame clones only, minus some. This table has about 72,000 clones, 80% to 90% appearing once. What was sequenced was peripheral blood. These TCRs come from a man between 70 and 80 years old with active or convalescent COVID-19.

V is TRBV5-1 and J is TRBJ2-7; 10 bases align to TRBD1. Germline-derived CDR1 and CDR2 are SGHRS and YFSETQ. The CDR3 has 15 residues. With V trimmed by 2 bases and J by 4 bases, 6 bases remained unmatched. CDR3: CASSFGQGGSYEQYF. CDR3 coding DNA: TGCGCCAGCAGCTTTGGACAGGGGGGATCATACGAGCAGTACTTC.

The J gene is TRBJ2-5, the V gene TRBV4-1; D is uncertain. The ends were cut back, 0 bases at V and 2 bases at J, with 10 bases in the middle. Germline assignment: CDR1 MGHRA and CDR2 YSYEKL. The CDR3 runs to 15 residues. This CDR3 is CASSQDLLVQETQYF. The CDR3 DNA follows: TGCGCCAGCAGCCAAGATTTACTGGTGCAAGAGACCCAGTACTTC.

The J gene is TRBJ2-7, the V gene TRBV5-5, with 10 bases fitting TRBD1. The germline CDR1 and CDR2 sequences are SGHKS and YYEKEE (reference sequence). This CDR3 has 15 residues. V lost 1 base, J lost 7 bases, and 8 bases stayed unmatched. The CDR3 loop reads CASSLIRQGAIEQYF. The DNA for the CDR3 is TGTGCCAGCAGCTTGATTCGACAGGGGGCAATAGAGCAGTACTTC.

The CDR3 spells CASSLGQGRSAGELFF. CDR3 DNA: TGTGCCAGCAGTCTGGGACAGGGTAGATCGGCCGGGGAGCTGTTTTTT. This chain joins TRBV27 and TRBJ2-2; 9 nucleotides match TRBD1. V shed 5 bases and J 6 bases; nucleotides not matched to a gene: 10. CDR1 MNHEY and CDR2 SMNVEV come from the germline V gene (reference sequence). CDR3 length equals 16 residues.

This chain uses TRBV10-3 with TRBJ1-5; D perhaps matches TRBD1 (5 bases). Trimming stripped 10 bases from V and 0 bases from J, with 13 bases between. Germline V CDR1 and CDR2: ENHRY, SYGVKD. The CDR3 has 14 residues. The CDR3 DNA reads as TGTGCCACCTCTCCGGGGGATAGCAATCAGCCCCAGCATTTT. It translates to CATSPGDSNQPQHF.